One sample yielded the 15 T cell receptor beta chains listed below, sequenced in a study of stem cell transplantation in POMP-related autoinflammatory disease. Clones were sequenced by immunoSEQ multiplex PCR, and TCRdb holds only the in-frame ones, with some missing. The sample shows about 32,000 clones, around nine tenths of them seen only once. Sample: CD4+ T cells from PBMCs, taken before stem cell transplantation. Every receptor here comes from a human donor with POMP-related autoinflammation and immune dysregulation (PRAID).

The CDR3 sequence is CASSSPLAGITDTQYF. The CDR3 nucleotides read TGTGCCAGCAGCTCCCCTTTAGCGGGAATAACAGATACGCAGTATTTT. This sequence joins TRBV11-2 and TRBJ2-3; 8 nucleotides agree with TRBD2. V gave up 4 bases and J gave up 3 bases; unmatched junction bases: 9. This CDR3 is built from 16 residues. Germline values: CDR1 SGHAT, CDR2 FQNNGV.

The table lists this clone with a count of one. The chain carries TRBV5-5 and TRBJ1-5; no firm D call. V was trimmed by 5 bases and J by 1 base, leaving 10 bases between them. The CDR3 is 14 amino acids. The germline gives CDR1 SGHKS, CDR2 YYEKEE (reference sequence). The CDR3 is CASSLTSSNQPQHF. The CDR3 nucleotides are TGTGCCAGCAGTCTGACCAGCAGCAATCAGCCCCAGCATTTT.

The chain is built from TRBV18 and TRBJ2-5; D unclear. CDR1 and CDR2 (germline): KGHSH, LQKENI. The CDR3 runs 13 residues. Trimming took off 1 base at V and 2 bases at J, with 5 bases between the two ends. The DNA of the CDR3 is TGTGCCAGCTCACCACGGCATCAAGAGACCCAGTACTTC. Protein: CASSPRHQETQYF.

The chain carries TRBV2 and TRBJ1-4; D unresolved. The V and J ends lost 9 bases and 5 bases respectively, with 7 bases between them. The CDR3 runs 11 residues. In germline, CDR1 is SNHLY, CDR2 FYNNEI. CDR3 bases: TGTGCCAGTCGGGAGAATGAAAAACTGTTTTTT. It translates to CASRENEKLFF. The variable domain in full, completed from reference TRBV2 and TRBJ1-4, reads EPEVTQTPSHQVTQMGQEVILRCVPISNHLYFYWYRQILGQKVEFLVSFYNNEISEKSEIFDDQFSVERPDGSNFTLKIRSTKLEDSAMYFCASRENEKLFFGSGTQLSVL.

This rearrangement joins TRBV10-3 to TRBJ2-2; 7 bases agree with TRBD2. Germline CDR1 ENHRY, CDR2 SYGVKD. The J segment lost 4 bases and the V segment lost 4 bases, leaving 3 bases of the junction unmatched. The CDR3 has 14 residues. This CDR3 is CAISGVAGTGELFF. In DNA, the CDR3 is TGTGCCATCAGTGGGGTAGCGGGCACCGGGGAGCTGTTTTTT.

The chain employs TRBV19 and TRBJ2-1; D may match TRBD1 or TRBD2 (6 bases each). Trimming shortened V by 7 bases and J by 3 bases, and 13 bases separated the two germline ends. The CDR3 sequence is 14 residues long. Looked up from germline, CDR1 is LNHDA and CDR2 is SQIVND (reference sequence). The CDR3 here is CASTVGGLYNEQFF. The CDR3 nucleotides are TGTGCCAGTACCGTCGGGGGCCTCTACAATGAGCAGTTCTTC. The whole variable domain, filled in from reference TRBV19 and TRBJ2-1, reads DGGITQSPKYLFRKEGQNVTLSCEQNLNHDAMYWYRQDPGQGLRLIYYSQIVNDFQKGDIAEGYSVSREKKESFPLTVTSAQKNPTAFYLCASTVGGLYNEQFFGPGTRLTVL.

The gene calls are TRBV19 and TRBJ2-7; D remains unclear. There are 16 residues in the CDR3. The germline V and J ends were trimmed by 3 bases and 0 bases, with 15 bases remaining between them. Per the germline V gene, CDR1 is LNHDA and CDR2 is SQIVND (reference sequence). DNA of the CDR3: TGTGCCAGTAGTATGATCGGGCAGGCCAGCTCCTACGAGCAGTACTTC. Amino acids: CASSMIGQASSYEQYF.

This clone was detected only once. V and J are TRBV27 and TRBJ2-5; D not resolved. There are 13 residues in the CDR3. The germline CDR1 and CDR2 sequences are MNHEY and SMNVEV (reference sequence). Trimming left V 4 bases short and J 4 bases short, with 10 bases between. The CDR3 reads CASSSHVTETQYF. CDR3 DNA: TGTGCCAGCAGTTCTCATGTAACAGAGACCCAGTACTTC.

V and J are TRBV5-6 and TRBJ2-7; D might be TRBD2 (5 bases). Trimming removed 4 bases from V and 6 bases from J, with 14 bases in between. In germline, CDR1 is SGHDT, CDR2 YYEEEE. The CDR3 length is 13 residues. The DNA for the CDR3 is TGTGCCAGCAGCGCCAAACCGAGCGGCGAGCAGTACTTC. Protein: CASSAKPSGEQYF.

The rearrangement links TRBV21-1 to TRBJ1-1; no check of the table's D call, TRBD1, against the DNA was made. TRBV21-1 is noted as a pseudogene. This CDR3 contains 12 residues. Written as DNA, the CDR3 is TGTGCCAGCGGGCCAGGCGAACAGGGAGCTTTCTTT. It encodes CASGPGEQGAFF.

This chain links TRBV6-1 with TRBJ1-2; D not resolved. V was shortened by 8 bases and J by 0 bases, with 7 bases between the two germline ends. The CDR3 has 12 residues. Germline V gives CDR1 MNHNS, CDR2 SASEGT. CDR3 sequence reads: CASLGTNYGYTF. CDR3 nucleotide sequence: TGTGCCAGCCTCGGTACTAACTATGGCTACACCTTC.

The chain carries TRBV6-6 and TRBJ1-1; D is possibly TRBD1 (5 bases). Germline V CDR1 and CDR2: MNHNY, SVGAGI (reference sequence). Trimming stripped 6 bases from V and 11 bases from J, with 19 bases between. This CDR3 is built from 13 residues. The CDR3 here is CASSPTGGRMAFF. CDR3 nucleotides: TGTGCCAGCAGCCCTACTGGGGGTCGGATGGCTTTCTTT.

The J gene is TRBJ2-2, the V gene TRBV18; 10 positions match TRBD2. The CDR3 loop spans 17 amino acids. The germline V gene has CDR1 KGHSH and CDR2 LQKENI. The junction had 8 bases not matched to a gene; V was cut back by 3 bases and J by 4 bases. Here the CDR3 reads CASSPALAGVRTGELFF. CDR3 sequence (DNA): TGTGCCAGCTCACCCGCCCTAGCGGGGGTACGCACCGGGGAGCTGTTTTTT. The full variable domain, in which reference TRBV18 and TRBJ2-2 provide the parts outside the CDR3, is NAGVMQNPRHLVRRRGQEARLRCSPMKGHSHVYWYRQLPEEGLKFMVYLQKENIIDESGMPKERFSAEFPKEGPSILRIQQVVRGDSAAYFCASSPALAGVRTGELFFGEGSRLTVL.

The chain links TRBV18 to TRBJ1-1; D gene ambiguous. This CDR3 has 13 amino acids. Germline V lookup: CDR1 KGHSH, CDR2 LQKENI. V shed 6 bases and J shed 1 base, with 9 bases lying between them. The DNA of the CDR3 is TGTGCCAGCTCGCGCACAGCGAACACTGAAGCTTTCTTT. Protein sequence: CASSRTANTEAFF. The whole variable domain, remainder taken from reference TRBV18 and TRBJ1-1, is NAGVMQNPRHLVRRRGQEARLRCSPMKGHSHVYWYRQLPEEGLKFMVYLQKENIIDESGMPKERFSAEFPKEGPSILRIQQVVRGDSAAYFCASSRTANTEAFFGQGTRLTVV.

The chain carries TRBV29-1 and TRBJ1-4, with 7 bases that match TRBD1. This CDR3 has 14 amino acids. Germline-derived CDR1 and CDR2 are SQVTM and ANQGSEA. J was trimmed by 5 bases and V by 5 bases; bases with no gene match: 8. The CDR3 nucleotides read TGCAGCGTTAAGGGGGCGAGTTCGAATGAAAAACTGTTTTTT. Translating gives CSVKGASSNEKLFF.